Following are 6 T cell receptor beta chains from one sample sequenced in a study of Graves' ophthalmopathy and Graves' hyperthyroidism. Beta-chain TCR CDR3 regions were amplified from RNA transcripts. An opening RT-PCR round employed HTBI primers and preceded a second-round multiplex PCR. TCRdb processed the multiplex PCR reads anew with MiXCR; each CDR3 protein has one entry. The sample carries approximately 700,000 distinct CDR3 sequences, more than 40% recorded once. Sequenced sample: peripheral blood. The receptors stem from an adult man with Graves' ophthalmopathy.

This clonotype was picked up many times. The chain carries TRBV5-1 and TRBJ2-5; a possible D gene is TRBD2 (5 bases). Trimming pared 2 bases from V and 5 bases from J, leaving 19 bases between. CDR3 size: 16 residues. The germline gives CDR1 SGHRS, CDR2 YFSETQ. Here the CDR3 DNA reads TGCGCCAGCAGCTTTTCAAGCGGACGAGGCCGGGAGACCCAGTACTTC. Protein: CASSFSSGRGRETQYF. The complete variable domain, with remaining parts taken from reference TRBV5-1 and TRBJ2-5, reads KAGVTQTPRYLIKTRGQQVTLSCSPISGHRSVSWYQQTPGQGLQFLFEYFSETQRNKGNFPGRFSGRQFSNSRSEMNVSTLELGDSALYLCASSFSSGRGRETQYFGPGTRLLVL.

The chain recombines TRBV29-1 with TRBJ1-2, with D possibly TRBD1 on 5 matching bases. The germline V gene has CDR1 SQVTM and CDR2 ANQGSEA. V shed 8 bases and J shed 6 bases, with 19 bases lying between them. This CDR3 is 13 amino acids long. The DNA for the CDR3 is TGCAGCTTAGACTATGGGGGTTCGAATGGCTACACCTTC. This sequence encodes CSLDYGGSNGYTF. The full variable domain, rest sourced from reference TRBV29-1 and TRBJ1-2, is SAVISQKPSRDICQRGTSLTIQCQVDSQVTMMFWYRQQPGQSLTLIATANQGSEATYESGFVIDKFPISRPNLTFSTLTVSNMSPEDSSIYLCSLDYGGSNGYTFGSGTRLTVV.

The chain combines TRBV29-1 with TRBJ2-6; D is ambiguous. Trimming left V 8 bases short and J 0 bases short, with 8 bases between. The CDR3 extends over 13 amino acids. Per germline, CDR1 SQVTM and CDR2 ANQGSEA. This CDR3 is CSKIISGANVLTF. The CDR3 DNA reads TGCAGCAAGATCATCTCTGGGGCCAACGTCCTGACTTTC.

The gene calls are TRBV5-1 and TRBJ1-5; 7 bases are shared with TRBD1. Trimming cost V 0 bases and J 8 bases; bases outside gene matches: 5. CDR1 SGHRS and CDR2 YFSETQ come from the germline V gene. This CDR3 spans 14 amino acids. As DNA, the CDR3 is TGCGCCAGCAGCTTGGCAGGGGGGAATGAGCCCCAGCATTTT. Translating it yields CASSLAGGNEPQHF.

The chain recombines TRBV19 with TRBJ2-1; D gene uncertain. The CDR3 is made up of 14 amino acids. V was shortened by 3 bases and J by 5 bases, with 11 bases between the two germline ends. Germline lookup yields CDR1 LNHDA and CDR2 SQIVND (reference sequence). CDR3 in amino acids: CASSIGSTDNEQFF. The CDR3 DNA follows: TGTGCCAGTAGTATTGGCTCGACCGACAATGAGCAGTTCTTC.

This clonotype was counted many times. The chain employs TRBV7-9 and TRBJ1-1, with no clear D. The CDR3 has 13 amino acids. The V and J ends lost 4 bases and 1 base respectively, with 7 bases between them. Germline CDR1 is SEHNR and CDR2 is FQNEAQ (reference sequence). The CDR3 protein is CASSSGRNTEAFF. The CDR3 nucleotides are TGTGCCAGCAGCTCCGGGCGGAACACTGAAGCTTTCTTT.